Presented here are 3 T cell receptor beta chains from one specimen sequenced in a study of tumor and adjacent non-tumor tissue in lung cancer. No cell sorting was done before RNA was extracted from the tissue. More than 3 cm separated this lung sample from the edge of the tumor. A modified ARM-PCR protocol with three rounds of nested PCR amplified TCRbeta. From the multiplex PCR reads, TCRdb called clonotypes with MiXCR, one entry per CDR3 protein. Among 60,000 to 65,000 distinct CDR3 sequences listed, around 64% were seen once. The specimen sequenced was distant non-tumor lung tissue. The receptors stem from a man between 65 and 79 years old with non-small cell lung cancer.

This clonotype showed up many times. The junction shows a germline mismatch at one end, possibly a read error. In DNA, the CDR3 is TGCAGTCCTAGGTCTAATGAGCAGTTCTTC. It is translated as CSPRSNEQFF. The rearrangement links TRBV20-1 to TRBJ2-1; D is undetermined. The CDR3 extends over 10 amino acids. Germline-derived CDR1 and CDR2 are DFQATT and SNEGSKA (reference sequence).

As to this clonotype: This may come from a read error, since a much larger clone is one base off. J is TRBJ2-3 and V is TRBV6-4; 8 nucleotides line up with TRBD2. The CDR3 has 18 residues. Germline V gene data show CDR1 as MRHNA and CDR2 as SNTAGT. The CDR3: CASCDSFPAGGHTDTQYF. The CDR3 DNA is TGTGCCAGCTGTGACTCGTTCCCCGCGGGGGGTCACACAGATACGCAGTATTTT.

Comments on this clonotype: One end of the junction is discordant with germline, which a read error may explain. The chain is built from TRBV11-3 and TRBJ2-1, with no clear D. CDR3 size: 16 residues. Germline CDR1 is SGHNT and CDR2 is YENEEA. DNA for the CDR3: TGTGTCAGCAGCTTAGGAGTGGGCATGGGCACGGATGAGCAGTTCTTC. This gives the protein CVSSLGVGMGTDEQFF. The full variable domain, completed using reference TRBV11-3 and TRBJ2-1, is EAGVVQSPRYKIIEKKQPVAFWCNPISGHNTLYWYLQNLGQGPELLIRYENEEAVDDSQLPKDRFSAERLKGVDSTLKIQPAELGDSAVYLCVSSLGVGMGTDEQFFGPGTRLTVL.